Given below is one T cell receptor (beta chain) in context. The antigen remains unidentified. The sample is drawn from a study of cytomegalovirus exposure and HLA in healthy donors. PCR employed 60 Vbeta and 13 Jbeta primers. TCRdb's copy holds only in-frame clones and misses some; the assay was immunoSEQ multiplex PCR. The sample has 90,000 to 140,000 clones; 78% are singletons. This CDR3 has 15 amino acids. Germline V gene sequence: CDR1 LGHNA, CDR2 YSLEER. The germline V and J ends were trimmed by 2 bases and 0 bases, with 11 bases remaining between them. Study outcomes and limitations: Later analysis demonstrated an association between a missense DCLRE1C variant and TCR beta V- and J-gene trimming. The study designated 150 or so TCR beta chains cytomegalovirus-associated.

V gene TRBV4-3 combines with J gene TRBJ2-7; possible D gene TRBD1, 6 bases. The clonotype originates from a male donor in good health and CMV-seronegative. The sequenced sample consisted of PBMCs. The CDR3 nucleotides are TGCGCCAGCAGCCAATACGCACAGGGCTCCTACGAGCAGTACTTC. The encoded protein is CASSQYAQGSYEQYF.